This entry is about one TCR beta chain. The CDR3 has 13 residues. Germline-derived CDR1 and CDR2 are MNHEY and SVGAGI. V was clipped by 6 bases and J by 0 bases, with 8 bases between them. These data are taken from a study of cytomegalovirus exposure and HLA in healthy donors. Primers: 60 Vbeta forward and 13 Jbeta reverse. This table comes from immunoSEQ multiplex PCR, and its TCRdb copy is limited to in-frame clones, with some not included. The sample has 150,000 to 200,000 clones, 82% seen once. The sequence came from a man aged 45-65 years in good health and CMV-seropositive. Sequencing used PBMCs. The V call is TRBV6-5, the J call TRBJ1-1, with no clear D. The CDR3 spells CASRQGVNTEAFF. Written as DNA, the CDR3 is TGTGCCAGCAGACAAGGAGTGAACACTGAAGCTTTCTTT.